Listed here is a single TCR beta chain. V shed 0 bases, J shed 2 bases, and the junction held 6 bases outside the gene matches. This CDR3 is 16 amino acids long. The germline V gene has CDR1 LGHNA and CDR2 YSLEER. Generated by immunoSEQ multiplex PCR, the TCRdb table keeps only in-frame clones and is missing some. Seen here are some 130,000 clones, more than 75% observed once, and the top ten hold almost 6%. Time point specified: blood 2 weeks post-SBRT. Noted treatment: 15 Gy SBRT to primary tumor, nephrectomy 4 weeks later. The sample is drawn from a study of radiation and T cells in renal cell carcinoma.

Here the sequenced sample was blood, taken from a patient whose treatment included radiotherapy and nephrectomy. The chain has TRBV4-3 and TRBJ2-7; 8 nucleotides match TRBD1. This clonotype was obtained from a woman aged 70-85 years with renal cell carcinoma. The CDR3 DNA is TGCGCCAGCAGCCAAGAAGCCGGGACAGGAGCCTACGAGCAGTACTTC. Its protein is CASSQEAGTGAYEQYF.